These 29 T cell receptor beta chains were all obtained from the same sample, sequenced in a study. One entry per CDR3 protein, called by TCRdb with MiXCR from the RT-PCR reads. The repertoire includes about 680,000 distinct CDR3 sequences, 13% to 15% of them detected once, and roughly 3.6% sits in the top ten. The sample was memory CD4+ T cells from blood. These receptors were collected from a female donor in good health, serving as a healthy control.

The gene calls are TRBV10-3 and TRBJ2-5, with a tentative D call TRBD1 (5 bases). Trimming pared 5 bases from V and 2 bases from J, leaving 18 bases between. The CDR3 is 16 residues long. Germline V CDR1 and CDR2: ENHRY, SYGVKD. The CDR3 protein is CAISSQKGLSQETQYF. The CDR3 coding sequence is TGTGCCATCAGTAGCCAAAAGGGGTTAAGTCAAGAGACCCAGTACTTC.

The sample holds a few counts of this clonotype. The V gene is TRBV20-1, the J gene TRBJ1-1; D is ambiguous. Germline-derived CDR1 and CDR2 are DFQATT and SNEGSKA (reference sequence). This CDR3 has 11 amino acids. V was pared by 5 bases and J by 0 bases, with 4 bases between. The CDR3 protein is CSAPLNTEAFF. The CDR3, as DNA: TGCAGTGCTCCCCTGAACACTGAAGCTTTCTTT.

The chain combines TRBV5-4 with TRBJ1-5; no reliable D call. With 0 bases removed from V and 2 bases from J, the gap between germline ends came to 9 bases. Per the germline V gene, CDR1 is SGHNT and CDR2 is YYREEE (reference sequence). The CDR3 has 15 amino acids. CDR3 amino acids: CASSLDPWGNQPQHF. For the CDR3, the DNA is TGTGCCAGCAGCTTGGACCCCTGGGGCAATCAGCCCCAGCATTTT.

The rearrangement links TRBV12-3 or TRBV12-4 to TRBJ1-6, with TRBD1 as a possible D gene (6 bases). Trimming removed 5 bases from V and 4 bases from J, with 9 bases in between. The CDR3 extends over 14 amino acids. The CDR3 is CASSNTGYNSPLHF. Written as DNA, the CDR3 is TGTGCCAGCAGTAACACAGGGTATAATTCACCCCTCCACTTT.

There are a few counts of this clonotype. This rearrangement joins TRBV18 to TRBJ2-1, with 9 bases lining up with TRBD1. Per the germline V gene, CDR1 is KGHSH and CDR2 is LQKENI. This CDR3 region has 15 residues. Trimming cost V 6 bases and J 5 bases; bases outside gene matches: 8. CDR3 nucleotide sequence: TGTGCCAGCTCCACCCGGGGACAGGGTGACAATGAGCAGTTCTTC. This gives the protein CASSTRGQGDNEQFF.

This chain links TRBV7-6 with TRBJ1-1, with unresolved D. The CDR3 spans 14 residues. Germline V gives CDR1 SGHVS, CDR2 FNYEAQ. V lost 5 bases to trimming and J lost 0 bases, with 10 bases between them. CDR3 bases: TGTGCCAGCAGCGCCTACACGTTGAACACTGAAGCTTTCTTT. Translated: CASSAYTLNTEAFF.

This clonotype was seen more than once but under ten times. The genes are TRBV7-9 and TRBJ1-1; D is undetermined. The CDR3 spans 17 residues. The germline V gene has CDR1 SEHNR and CDR2 FQNEAQ (reference sequence). V was shortened by 5 bases and J by 1 base, with 20 bases between the two germline ends. DNA for the CDR3: TGTGCCAGCAGCATCCGGGCCACGAGAACGGGGAACACTGAAGCTTTCTTT. It codes for CASSIRATRTGNTEAFF.

This clonotype was recorded at least ten times. The chain links TRBV7-8 to TRBJ2-2; weak D call: TRBD1 (5 bases). Germline CDR1 reads SGHVS; CDR2 reads FQNEAQ. Trimming cost V 1 base and J 4 bases, with 10 bases left between them. This CDR3 is 15 amino acids long. In DNA, the CDR3 is TGTGCCAGCAGCTTAGACAGGAGTCTCACCGGGGAGCTGTTTTTT. Translating it yields CASSLDRSLTGELFF.

The chain recombines TRBV29-1 with TRBJ2-3, with 11 bases identical to TRBD2. Germline V gives CDR1 SQVTM, CDR2 ANQGSEA. V shed 8 bases and J 4 bases; nucleotides not matched to a gene: 8. The CDR3 sequence is 14 residues long. CDR3: CSPLAGGPADTQYF. The CDR3 DNA reads as TGCAGCCCCTTAGCGGGAGGGCCGGCAGATACGCAGTATTTT.

The gene calls are TRBV7-3 and TRBJ1-2; TRBD1 aligns across 9 bases. The CDR3 spans 15 residues. Unmatched junction bases numbered 7, after V lost 2 bases and J lost 6 bases. Per the germline V gene, CDR1 is SGHTA and CDR2 is FQGTGA. The CDR3 DNA reads TGTGCCAGCAGCTTAGCGACAGGGGGGAGCGATGGCTACACCTTC. Translating it yields CASSLATGGSDGYTF.

This clonotype was detected only a few times. The chain employs TRBV5-1 and TRBJ2-2; weak D call: TRBD1 (5 bases). Trimming took off 3 bases at V and 7 bases at J, with 10 bases between the two ends. CDR3 size: 13 residues. CDR1 is SGHRS and CDR2 is YFSETQ in the germline V gene. The chain's CDR3 is CASSSGFGGELFF. CDR3 bases: TGCGCCAGCAGCTCAGGGTTTGGCGGGGAGCTGTTTTTT. The full variable domain, in which reference TRBV5-1 and TRBJ2-2 provide the parts outside the CDR3, is KAGVTQTPRYLIKTRGQQVTLSCSPISGHRSVSWYQQTPGQGLQFLFEYFSETQRNKGNFPGRFSGRQFSNSRSEMNVSTLELGDSALYLCASSSGFGGELFFGEGSRLTVL.

This clonotype was observed a handful of times. The V call is TRBV7-3, the J call TRBJ2-1; possible D gene TRBD1, 6 bases. The germline gives CDR1 SGHTA, CDR2 FQGTGA. The length of the CDR3 is 15 residues. With 3 bases removed from V and 3 bases from J, the gap between germline ends came to 12 bases. The CDR3 loop reads CASSFDPGDYNEQFF. The DNA for the CDR3 is TGTGCCAGCAGCTTTGACCCAGGGGACTACAATGAGCAGTTCTTC.

The rearrangement links TRBV12-3 or TRBV12-4 to TRBJ2-3, with a tentative D call TRBD1 (6 bases). The V and J ends lost 3 bases and 6 bases respectively, with 16 bases between them. The CDR3 runs 15 residues. CDR3: CASSFWQGKGDTQYF. The CDR3 DNA follows: TGTGCCAGCAGTTTTTGGCAGGGGAAGGGGGATACGCAGTATTTT.

In this sample, this clonotype turned up a few times. The V call is TRBV6-2 or TRBV6-3, the J call TRBJ1-1, with D unclear. V lost 0 bases and J 1 base, leaving 18 bases between the germline ends. CDR3 length equals 18 residues. Per germline, CDR1 MNHEY and CDR2 SVGEGT. The CDR3: CASSYSSGPPRENTEAFF. The CDR3 bases are TGTGCCAGCAGTTACTCGAGCGGACCCCCTCGAGAGAACACTGAAGCTTTCTTT.

The chain has TRBV6-6 and TRBJ1-2; tentatively, D is TRBD1 (6 bases). The CDR3 length is 14 residues. CDR1 and CDR2 (germline): MNHNY, SVGAGI (reference sequence). Deletions cut 2 bases from V and 4 bases from J, with 11 bases between. CDR3 residues: CASSYTDRAYGYTF. The CDR3 DNA reads TGTGCCAGCAGTTACACGGACAGAGCCTATGGCTACACCTTC.

This clonotype turned up a few times. The chain couples TRBV20-1 to TRBJ2-3, with 8 bases lining up with TRBD2. The CDR3 loop spans 16 amino acids. Germline values: CDR1 DFQATT, CDR2 SNEGSKA (reference sequence). Trimming cost V 7 bases and J 3 bases; bases outside gene matches: 15. The chain's CDR3 is CSVNGGLSGSTDTQYF. The CDR3 DNA follows: TGCAGTGTTAACGGGGGCCTCAGCGGGAGTACAGATACGCAGTATTTT.

J is TRBJ1-1 and V is TRBV12-3 or TRBV12-4, with D perhaps TRBD1 (5 bases). The CDR3 is 11 residues long. Trimming stripped 6 bases from V and 8 bases from J, with 10 bases between. The DNA for the CDR3 is TGTGCCAGCAGGGTACAGGAAGAAGCTTTCTTT. The encoded protein is CASRVQEEAFF.

V is TRBV12-5 and J is TRBJ1-5; TRBD1 agrees at 10 bases. Germline V CDR1 and CDR2: LGHNT, FRNRAP. The ends lost 0 bases at V and 3 bases at J; junction bases unmatched: 8. The CDR3 length is 18 residues. DNA of the CDR3: TGTGCTAGTGGTTTGGTAGTATCGGGGACAGGGGACAATCAGCCCCAGCATTTT. It codes for CASGLVVSGTGDNQPQHF.

This clonotype came up a few times. This chain joins TRBV11-2 and TRBJ2-3, with D perhaps matching TRBD2 (6 bases). Trimming cost V 5 bases and J 0 bases, with 15 bases left between them. The CDR3 contains 16 residues. The germline V gene has CDR1 SGHAT and CDR2 FQNNGV. CDR3 in amino acids: CASSPSKGRSTDTQYF. The CDR3 DNA reads TGTGCCAGCAGCCCAAGCAAAGGGAGGAGCACAGATACGCAGTATTTT.

In this sample, this clonotype turned up many times. The V and J genes are TRBV20-1 and TRBJ2-7; D is unclear. Germline lookup yields CDR1 DFQATT and CDR2 SNEGSKA (reference sequence). Trimming pared 1 base from V and 2 bases from J, leaving 15 bases between. The length of the CDR3 is 15 residues. The CDR3 nucleotides are TGCAGTGCTAGAGGCCGGGCGGTTAGTCCCTACGAGCAGTACTTC. Amino acids: CSARGRAVSPYEQYF.

This clonotype was seen only a few times. J is TRBJ1-2 and V is TRBV2; unclear D gene. From germline, CDR1 is SNHLY and CDR2 FYNNEI. V gave up 0 bases and J gave up 2 bases, with 7 bases separating them. CDR3 length: 14 residues. The DNA of the CDR3 is TGTGCCAGCAGTGAAGCAGGGAGCAACTATGGCTACACCTTC. Its protein is CASSEAGSNYGYTF.

This chain links TRBV20-1 with TRBJ2-2; 7 nucleotides line up with TRBD2. V shed 0 bases and J 0 bases; nucleotides not matched to a gene: 7. This CDR3 has 17 residues. Germline CDR1 reads DFQATT; CDR2 reads SNEGSKA (reference sequence). The CDR3, as DNA: TGCAGTGCTAGAGAAGGCAGGCTAGCGGCGAACACCGGGGAGCTGTTTTTT. As protein: CSAREGRLAANTGELFF.

The chain employs TRBV9 and TRBJ2-2; the D gene could be TRBD1 or TRBD2 (5 bases each). Germline values: CDR1 SGDLS, CDR2 YYNGEE. V lost 3 bases, J lost 4 bases, and 13 bases lay in between. This CDR3 has 15 residues. CDR3 coding DNA: TGTGCCAGCAGCGCCCGGGACCCCCCCACCGGGGAGCTGTTTTTT. This encodes CASSARDPPTGELFF.

The V and J genes are TRBV20-1 and TRBJ1-1; D gene unclear. V was shortened by 0 bases and J by 4 bases, with 9 bases between the two germline ends. There are 13 residues in the CDR3. Germline loops: CDR1 DFQATT, CDR2 SNEGSKA (reference sequence). CDR3 DNA sequence: TGCAGTGCTAGAGATCCTCTGTTCACTGAAGCTTTCTTT. Residues: CSARDPLFTEAFF.

On this clonotype: Compared with germline, one end of the junction differs, possibly owing to a read error. The chain has TRBV2 and TRBJ2-5; TRBD2 matches at 10 bases. There are 14 residues in the CDR3. Germline V gene sequence: CDR1 SNHLY, CDR2 FYNNEI. For the CDR3, the DNA is TGTGCCGGCAGAGCGGGAGGGCCGGGAGAGACCCAGTACTTC. Translating gives CAGRAGGPGETQYF.

The gene calls are TRBV2 and TRBJ1-5, with no clear D. Germline V lookup: CDR1 SNHLY, CDR2 FYNNEI. V lost 7 bases and J lost 0, with 13 bases in between. This CDR3 has 15 residues. The CDR3 reads CASTKMGYSNQPQHF. The CDR3 DNA sequence: TGTGCCAGCACCAAAATGGGGTATAGCAATCAGCCCCAGCATTTT.

This clonotype has only a few counts. The chain recombines TRBV28 with TRBJ1-1; D gene uncertain. The CDR3 spans 15 residues. The germline V and J ends were trimmed by 3 bases and 0 bases, with 11 bases remaining between them. Germline values: CDR1 MDHEN, CDR2 SYDVKM. The CDR3 is CASSFYGSLNTEAFF. CDR3 bases: TGTGCCAGCAGTTTTTACGGCAGCTTGAACACTGAAGCTTTCTTT.

In this sample, this clonotype turned up a few times. V is TRBV28 and J is TRBJ2-4, with D possibly being TRBD2 (5 bases). With 11 bases removed from V and 7 bases from J, the gap between germline ends came to 12 bases. In germline, CDR1 is MDHEN, CDR2 SYDVKM. The CDR3 length is 11 residues. The CDR3: CADGEWNIQYF. DNA for the CDR3: TGTGCCGATGGGGAGTGGAACATTCAGTACTTC.

This clonotype turned up a few times. The V and J genes are TRBV6-1 and TRBJ1-5; D is uncertain. The CDR3 loop spans 15 amino acids. The germline V and J ends were trimmed by 2 bases and 2 bases, with 10 bases remaining between them. Per the germline V gene, CDR1 is MNHNS and CDR2 is SASEGT. CDR3 nucleotide sequence: TGTGCCAGCAGTGAACAGGTCTTAGGCAATCAGCCCCAGCATTTT. Translating it yields CASSEQVLGNQPQHF.